Presented here are 20 T cell receptor beta chains from one specimen sequenced in a study of CD8 T cells in ankylosing spondylitis. Regarding the study as a whole: The study identified a TCR beta motif of eight highly homologous variants that appeared characteristic of ankylosing spondylitis blood.

TCRdb ran MiXCR on the 5' RACE reads and lists one entry per CDR3 protein. The sample shows 500,000 to 550,000 distinct CDR3 sequences, 10% to 15% of them seen only once. For these TCRs, the target antigens are not known. The material sequenced was blood, either unsorted or a sorted T cell fraction (not recorded which). Receptor source: a male donor with ankylosing spondylitis.

The gene calls are TRBV2 and TRBJ2-5, with no clear D. Germline lookup yields CDR1 SNHLY and CDR2 FYNNEI. V dropped 2 bases and J dropped 3 bases, with 13 bases sitting between them. The length of the CDR3 is 15 residues. The CDR3: CASSESWSVKETQYF. For the CDR3, the DNA is TGTGCCAGCAGTGAAAGTTGGTCAGTTAAAGAGACCCAGTACTTC.

This clonotype was counted a few times. The rearrangement uses TRBV21-1 and TRBJ2-3. TRBV21-1 represents a pseudogene. The CDR3 runs to 13 residues. CDR3 in amino acids: CASSKVVSDTQYF. CDR3 DNA: TGTGCCAGCAGCAAGGTTGTGTCAGATACGCAGTATTTT.

This clonotype was seen more than once but under ten times. V is TRBV5-1 and J is TRBJ2-2, with D possibly matching TRBD2 (5 bases). CDR3 length: 15 amino acids. V shed 4 bases and J shed 6 bases, with 16 bases lying between them. CDR1 SGHRS and CDR2 YFSETQ come from the germline V gene. CDR3 bases: TGCGCCAGCAGCCGTCGGTCGGGGATGCCCGGGGAGCTGTTTTTT. Encoded protein: CASSRRSGMPGELFF.

This clonotype was found a few times. The rearrangement joins TRBV20-1 to TRBJ2-7; 9 bases agree with TRBD1. The germline V gene encodes CDR1 DFQATT and CDR2 SNEGSKA (reference sequence). CDR3 length equals 13 residues. Trimming cost V 5 bases and J 3 bases; bases outside gene matches: 5. The CDR3 sequence: CSAADRGYYEQYF. The CDR3 region has the DNA TGCAGTGCTGCGGACAGGGGATACTACGAGCAGTACTTC.

V and J are TRBV20-1 and TRBJ2-7; TRBD2 agrees at 11 bases. From germline, CDR1 is DFQATT and CDR2 SNEGSKA (reference sequence). The CDR3 runs to 14 residues. The junction had 9 bases not matched to a gene; V was cut back by 6 bases and J by 5 bases. CDR3 in DNA: TGCAGTGCAGAGGGACTAGCGGCACGCGACGAGCAGTACGTC. Its translation is CSAEGLAARDEQYV.

The rearrangement joins TRBV7-2 to TRBJ1-6, with D uncertain. Trimming removed 6 bases from V and 0 bases from J, with 6 bases in between. The CDR3 covers 14 residues. Germline V lookup: CDR1 SGHTA, CDR2 FQGNSA. The CDR3 DNA reads TGTGCCAGCAGGGGGAGCTCCTATAATTCACCCCTCCACTTT. It translates to CASRGSSYNSPLHF.

The V and J genes are TRBV5-1 and TRBJ2-1; TRBD1 agrees at 9 bases. Germline-derived CDR1 and CDR2 are SGHRS and YFSETQ. The CDR3 spans 17 residues. V was pared by 4 bases and J by 5 bases, with 13 bases of the junction left unmatched. CDR3 protein: CASSRAGTGRGDNEQFF. The CDR3 DNA sequence: TGCGCCAGCAGCCGCGCCGGGACAGGGAGGGGAGACAATGAGCAGTTCTTC.

Only a few counts were recorded for this clonotype. The chain uses TRBV19 and TRBJ1-2, with D perhaps matching TRBD1 (5 bases). The V and J ends lost 8 bases and 3 bases respectively, with 22 bases between them. The germline gives CDR1 LNHDA, CDR2 SQIVND (reference sequence). The CDR3 loop spans 16 amino acids. The CDR3 protein is CASLTTEGSQDYGYTF. CDR3 nucleotides: TGTGCCAGTTTAACGACAGAAGGGAGTCAAGACTATGGCTACACCTTC.

This chain uses TRBV19 with TRBJ2-3, with D perhaps matching TRBD2 (5 bases). Trimming took off 5 bases at V and 0 bases at J, with 18 bases between the two ends. Germline V gene data show CDR1 as LNHDA and CDR2 as SQIVND (reference sequence). This CDR3 region has 17 residues. CDR3 residues: CASSVAAVGPSTDTQYF. DNA for the CDR3: TGTGCCAGTAGTGTCGCAGCGGTCGGGCCTAGCACAGATACGCAGTATTTT.

This clonotype was observed a handful of times. The chain employs TRBV10-3 and TRBJ2-3; D not certain. The germline V gene has CDR1 ENHRY and CDR2 SYGVKD. This CDR3 contains 13 residues. The V gene lost 3 bases and the J gene lost 6 bases, with 10 bases spanning the gap. The CDR3 loop reads CAISESLTDTQYF. CDR3 nucleotides: TGTGCCATCAGTGAATCACTGACGGATACGCAGTATTTT.

This clonotype was counted a few times. The gene calls are TRBV15 and TRBJ2-1; 12 bases fit TRBD1. CDR3 length: 16 amino acids. Germline CDR1 and CDR2: LNHNV and YYDKDF (reference sequence). Trimming at V came to 4 bases and at J to 8 bases, leaving 9 bases not matched to a gene. The CDR3: CATSTTPGQGADEQFF. The CDR3 DNA follows: TGTGCCACCAGCACAACCCCGGGACAGGGGGCTGATGAGCAGTTCTTC. Supplemented by reference TRBV15 and TRBJ2-1, the full variable domain reads DAMVIQNPRYQVTQFGKPVTLSCSQTLNHNVMYWYQQKSSQAPKLLFHYYDKDFNNEADTPDNFQSRRPNTSFCFLDIRSPGLGDTAMYLCATSTTPGQGADEQFFGPGTRLTVL.

In its sample, this clonotype was seen many times. The rearrangement uses TRBV5-1 and TRBJ2-3; D call uncertain. CDR1 and CDR2 (germline): SGHRS, YFSETQ. V dropped 4 bases and J dropped 4 bases, with 10 bases sitting between them. The CDR3 length is 13 residues. In DNA form, the CDR3 reads TGCGCCAGCAGCGGTCTAGACGCAGATACGCAGTATTTT. Translating gives CASSGLDADTQYF.

The V call is TRBV11-1, the J call TRBJ2-1; D ambiguous. Per the germline V gene, CDR1 is SGHAT and CDR2 is FQDESV (reference sequence). CDR3 size: 13 residues. V was pared by 4 bases and J by 4 bases, with 8 bases between. The CDR3 DNA is TGTGCCAGCAGCTCGAACCCTTACAATGAGCAGTTCTTC. The encoded protein is CASSSNPYNEQFF.

This clonotype was observed a handful of times. Here the CDR3 DNA reads TGTGCCAGCAGTCAAGGCGGGACCCGAAGCACAGATACGCAGTATTTT. Residues: CASSQGGTRSTDTQYF. This chain uses TRBV7-9 with TRBJ2-3, with a weak D call TRBD2 (6 bases). This CDR3 spans 16 amino acids. Germline CDR1 and CDR2: SEHNR and FQNEAQ (reference sequence). The germline V and J ends were trimmed by 6 bases and 0 bases, with 16 bases remaining between them.

This chain connects TRBV20-1 to TRBJ2-1; 9 bases align to TRBD2. Germline V lookup: CDR1 DFQATT, CDR2 SNEGSKA (reference sequence). The CDR3 totals 14 residues. Trimming at V came to 0 bases and at J to 5 bases, leaving 2 bases not matched to a gene. The CDR3: CSARELAGHNEQFF. The CDR3 DNA follows: TGCAGTGCTAGAGAACTAGCGGGTCACAATGAGCAGTTCTTC.

J is TRBJ2-1 and V is TRBV7-9; 7 positions match TRBD1. The CDR3 length is 11 residues. CDR1 is SEHNR and CDR2 is FQNEAQ in the germline V gene (reference sequence). Trimming removed 11 bases from V and 4 bases from J; junction bases left unmatched: 2. Here the CDR3 reads CAGTAYNEQFF. The CDR3 DNA reads as TGTGCCGGGACAGCGTACAATGAGCAGTTCTTC.

This clonotype was seen a few times. CDR3 in DNA: TGTGCCAGCAGCCTGCACCCCAATGAGCAGTTCTTC. The encoded protein is CASSLHPNEQFF. The chain couples TRBV11-2 to TRBJ2-1, with no clear D. The germline V and J ends were trimmed by 5 bases and 6 bases, with 8 bases remaining between them. Germline V CDR1 and CDR2: SGHAT, FQNNGV. The CDR3 is 12 amino acids.

This clonotype was observed a handful of times. CDR3 region: CASRRRIATNEKLFF. The CDR3 nucleotides are TGTGCCAGCAGACGGAGGATTGCAACTAATGAAAAACTGTTTTTT. The chain links TRBV12-3 or TRBV12-4 to TRBJ1-4, with D unclear. The CDR3 length is 15 residues. V shed 6 bases and J shed 0 bases, with 11 bases lying between them.

In this sample, this clonotype turned up a few times. V is TRBV15 and J is TRBJ2-1; 13 nucleotides agree with TRBD2. Trimming removed 5 bases from V and 7 bases from J; junction bases left unmatched: 20. The CDR3 covers 20 residues. Germline assignment: CDR1 LNHNV and CDR2 YYDKDF (reference sequence). The CDR3 coding sequence is TGTGCCACCAGCGGGACACCGGGACTAGCGGGAACCAAAGCCGTTAATGAGCAGTTCTTC. It yields the protein CATSGTPGLAGTKAVNEQFF.

This clonotype was seen at least ten times. The chain joins TRBV18 to TRBJ2-4; D gene unclear. The CDR3 consists of 15 residues. V was cut by 7 bases and J by 2 bases, with 15 bases left in between. Germline V CDR1 and CDR2: KGHSH, LQKENI. CDR3 amino acids: CASFDLPETKNIQYF. CDR3 DNA: TGTGCCAGCTTTGACCTCCCCGAAACCAAAAACATTCAGTACTTC.